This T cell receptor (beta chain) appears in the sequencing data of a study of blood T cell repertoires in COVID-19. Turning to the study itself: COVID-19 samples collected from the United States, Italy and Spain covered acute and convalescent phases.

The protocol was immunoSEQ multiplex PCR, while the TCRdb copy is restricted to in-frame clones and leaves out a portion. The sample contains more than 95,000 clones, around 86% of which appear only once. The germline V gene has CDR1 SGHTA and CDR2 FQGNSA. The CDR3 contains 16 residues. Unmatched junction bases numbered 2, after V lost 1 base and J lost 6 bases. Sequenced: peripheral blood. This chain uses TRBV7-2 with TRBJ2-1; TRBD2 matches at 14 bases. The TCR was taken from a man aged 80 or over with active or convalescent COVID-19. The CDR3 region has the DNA TGTGCCAGCAGCTTAGACGGGACTAGCGGGAGCAATGAGCAGTTCTTC. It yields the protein CASSLDGTSGSNEQFF.